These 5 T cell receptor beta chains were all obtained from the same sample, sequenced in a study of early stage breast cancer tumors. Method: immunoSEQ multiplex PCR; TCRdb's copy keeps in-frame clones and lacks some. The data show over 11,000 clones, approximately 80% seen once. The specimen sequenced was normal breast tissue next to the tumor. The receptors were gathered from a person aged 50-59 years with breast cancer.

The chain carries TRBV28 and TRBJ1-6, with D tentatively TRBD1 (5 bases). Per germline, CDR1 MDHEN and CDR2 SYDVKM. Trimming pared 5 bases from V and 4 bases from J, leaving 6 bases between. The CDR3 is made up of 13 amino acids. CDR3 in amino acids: CASSDSYNSPLHF. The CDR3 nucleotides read TGTGCCAGCAGTGACAGTTATAATTCACCCCTCCACTTT.

DNA for the CDR3: TGTGCCAGCAGCCCCGGAGGGGCGGGAGAGTACGAGCAGTACTTC. Amino acid sequence: CASSPGGAGEYEQYF. The genes are TRBV7-2 and TRBJ2-7; 7 bases are a match to TRBD2. CDR1 SGHTA and CDR2 FQGNSA come from the germline V gene. The CDR3 runs 15 residues. J was trimmed by 4 bases and V by 5 bases; bases with no gene match: 11.

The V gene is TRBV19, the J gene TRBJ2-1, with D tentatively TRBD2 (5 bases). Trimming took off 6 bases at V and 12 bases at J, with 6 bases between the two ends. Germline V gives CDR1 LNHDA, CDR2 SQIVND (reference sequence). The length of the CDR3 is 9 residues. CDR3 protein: CASSGMQFF. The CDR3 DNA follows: TGTGCCAGTAGCGGGATGCAGTTCTTC.

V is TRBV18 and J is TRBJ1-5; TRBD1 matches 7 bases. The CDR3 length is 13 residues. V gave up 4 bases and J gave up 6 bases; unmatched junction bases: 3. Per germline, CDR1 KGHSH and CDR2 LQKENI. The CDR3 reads CASSQGAGQPQHF. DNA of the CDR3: TGTGCCAGCTCACAGGGGGCGGGTCAGCCCCAGCATTTT. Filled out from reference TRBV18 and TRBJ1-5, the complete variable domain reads NAGVMQNPRHLVRRRGQEARLRCSPMKGHSHVYWYRQLPEEGLKFMVYLQKENIIDESGMPKERFSAEFPKEGPSILRIQQVVRGDSAAYFCASSQGAGQPQHFGDGTRLSIL.

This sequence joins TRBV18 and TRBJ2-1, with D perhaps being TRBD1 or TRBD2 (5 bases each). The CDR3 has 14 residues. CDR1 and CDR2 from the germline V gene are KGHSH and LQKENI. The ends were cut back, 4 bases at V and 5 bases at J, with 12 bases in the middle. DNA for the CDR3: TGTGCCAGCTCACTTATGGGACGGGACAATGAGCAGTTCTTC. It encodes CASSLMGRDNEQFF.